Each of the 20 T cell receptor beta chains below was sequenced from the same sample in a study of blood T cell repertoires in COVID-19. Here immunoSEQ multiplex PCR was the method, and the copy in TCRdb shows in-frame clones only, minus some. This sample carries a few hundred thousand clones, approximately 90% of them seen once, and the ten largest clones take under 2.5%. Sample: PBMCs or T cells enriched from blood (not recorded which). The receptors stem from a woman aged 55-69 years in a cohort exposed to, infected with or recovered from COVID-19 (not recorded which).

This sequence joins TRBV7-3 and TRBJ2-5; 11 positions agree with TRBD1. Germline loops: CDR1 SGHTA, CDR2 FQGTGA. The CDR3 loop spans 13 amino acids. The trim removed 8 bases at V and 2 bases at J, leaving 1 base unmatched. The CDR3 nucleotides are TGTGCCAGCGGACAGGGGGCTCAAGAGACCCAGTACTTC. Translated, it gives CASGQGAQETQYF. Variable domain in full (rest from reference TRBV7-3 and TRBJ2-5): GAGVSQTPSNKVTEKGKYVELRCDPISGHTALYWYRQSLGQGPEFLIYFQGTGAADDSGLPNDRFFAVRPEGSVSTLKIQRTERGDSAVYLCASGQGAQETQYFGPGTRLLVL.

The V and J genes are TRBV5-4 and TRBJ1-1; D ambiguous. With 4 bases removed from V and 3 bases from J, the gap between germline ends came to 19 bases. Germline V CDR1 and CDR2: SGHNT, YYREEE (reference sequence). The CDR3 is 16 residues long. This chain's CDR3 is CASSSGLWEDDTEAFF. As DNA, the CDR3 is TGTGCCAGCAGCAGTGGGCTTTGGGAGGATGACACTGAAGCTTTCTTT.

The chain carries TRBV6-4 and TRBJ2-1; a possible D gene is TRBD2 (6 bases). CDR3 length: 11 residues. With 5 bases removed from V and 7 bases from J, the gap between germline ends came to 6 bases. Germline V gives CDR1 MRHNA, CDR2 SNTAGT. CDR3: CASSSGNEQFF. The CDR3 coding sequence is TGTGCCAGCAGTAGCGGGAATGAGCAGTTCTTC.

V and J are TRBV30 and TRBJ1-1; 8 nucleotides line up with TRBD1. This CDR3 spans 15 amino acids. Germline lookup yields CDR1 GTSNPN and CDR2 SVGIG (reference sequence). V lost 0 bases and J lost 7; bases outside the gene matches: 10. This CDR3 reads CAWSVKKTGDREAFF. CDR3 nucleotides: TGTGCCTGGAGTGTGAAGAAGACAGGGGACCGTGAAGCTTTCTTT.

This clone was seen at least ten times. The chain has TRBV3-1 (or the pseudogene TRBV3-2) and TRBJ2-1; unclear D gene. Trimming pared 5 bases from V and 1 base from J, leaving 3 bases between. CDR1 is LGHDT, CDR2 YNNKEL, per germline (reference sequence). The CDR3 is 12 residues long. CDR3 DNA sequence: TGTGCCAGCAGCACTTCCTACAATGAGCAGTTCTTC. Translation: CASSTSYNEQFF.

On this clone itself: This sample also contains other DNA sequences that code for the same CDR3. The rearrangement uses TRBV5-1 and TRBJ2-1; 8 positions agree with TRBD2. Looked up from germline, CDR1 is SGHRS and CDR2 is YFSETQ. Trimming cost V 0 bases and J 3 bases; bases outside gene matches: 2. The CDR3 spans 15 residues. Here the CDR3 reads CASSLELAGYNEQFF. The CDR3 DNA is TGCGCCAGCAGCTTGGAGCTAGCGGGCTACAATGAGCAGTTCTTC.

The CDR3: CASSYLTGGTEAFF. CDR3 nucleotides: TGTGCCAGCAGTTACCTGACAGGGGGAACTGAAGCTTTCTTT. The chain carries TRBV6-5 and TRBJ1-1, with 9 bases fitting TRBD1. This CDR3 region has 14 residues. Trimming removed 2 bases from V and 5 bases from J; junction bases left unmatched: 3. CDR1 is MNHEY, CDR2 SVGAGI, per germline.

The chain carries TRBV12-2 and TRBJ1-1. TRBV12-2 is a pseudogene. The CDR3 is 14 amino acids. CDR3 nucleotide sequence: TGTGCAAGACCACTCAACTGCCTCCCCTCCACAGCTTTCTTT. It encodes CARPLNCLPSTAFF.

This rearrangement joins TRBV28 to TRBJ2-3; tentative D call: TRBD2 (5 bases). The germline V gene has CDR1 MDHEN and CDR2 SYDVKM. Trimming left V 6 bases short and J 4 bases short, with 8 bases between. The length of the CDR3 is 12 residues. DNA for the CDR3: TGTGCCAGCAGGACGGACTCAGATACGCAGTATTTT. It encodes CASRTDSDTQYF.

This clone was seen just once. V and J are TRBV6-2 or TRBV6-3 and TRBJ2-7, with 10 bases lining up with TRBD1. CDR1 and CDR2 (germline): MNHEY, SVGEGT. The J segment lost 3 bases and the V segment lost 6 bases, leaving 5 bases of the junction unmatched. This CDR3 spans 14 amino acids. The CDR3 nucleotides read TGTGCCAGCAGCATGACAGGGGGCGGCTACGAGCAGTACTTC. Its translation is CASSMTGGGYEQYF.

Here the CDR3 reads CAWRDPGPNDEQYF. CDR3 nucleotide sequence: TGTGCCTGGAGAGATCCAGGGCCCAACGACGAGCAGTACTTC. J is TRBJ2-7 and V is TRBV30; D perhaps matches TRBD1 (5 bases). V lost 3 bases and J 5 bases, leaving 17 bases between the germline ends. The CDR3 is made up of 14 amino acids. Looked up from germline, CDR1 is GTSNPN and CDR2 is SVGIG (reference sequence).

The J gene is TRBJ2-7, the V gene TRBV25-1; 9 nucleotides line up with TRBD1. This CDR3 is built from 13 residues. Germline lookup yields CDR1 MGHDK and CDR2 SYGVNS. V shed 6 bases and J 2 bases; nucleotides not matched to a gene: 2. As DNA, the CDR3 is TGTGCCAGCAGAGGACAGGGGCCCTACGAGCAGTACTTC. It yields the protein CASRGQGPYEQYF.

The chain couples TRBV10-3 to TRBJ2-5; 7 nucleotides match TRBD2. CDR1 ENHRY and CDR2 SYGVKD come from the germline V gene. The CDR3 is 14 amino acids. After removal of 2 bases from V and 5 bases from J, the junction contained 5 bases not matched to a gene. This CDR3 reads CAISESGIGETQYF. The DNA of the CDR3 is TGTGCCATCAGTGAGAGCGGGATAGGGGAGACCCAGTACTTC.

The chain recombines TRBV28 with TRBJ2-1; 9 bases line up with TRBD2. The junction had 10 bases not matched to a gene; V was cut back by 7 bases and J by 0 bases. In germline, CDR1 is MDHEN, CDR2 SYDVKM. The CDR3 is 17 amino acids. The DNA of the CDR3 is TGTGCCAGCACCCCGGCATTACTAGCGGGCTCCTACAATGAGCAGTTCTTC. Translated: CASTPALLAGSYNEQFF. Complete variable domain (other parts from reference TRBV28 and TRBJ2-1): DVKVTQSSRYLVKRTGEKVFLECVQDMDHENMFWYRQDPGLGLRLIYFSYDVKMKEKGDIPEGYSVSREKKERFSLILESASTNQTSMYLCASTPALLAGSYNEQFFGPGTRLTVL.

The CDR3 region has the DNA TGTGCCAGCAGAGGGACAGGGGTGGGGGAGACCCAGTACTTC. This gives the protein CASRGTGVGETQYF. The chain links TRBV27 to TRBJ2-5; 10 nucleotides agree with TRBD1. Germline lookup yields CDR1 MNHEY and CDR2 SMNVEV (reference sequence). This CDR3 has 14 amino acids. Losses at the gene ends were 6 bases for V and 5 bases for J; bases not matched to a gene: 6.

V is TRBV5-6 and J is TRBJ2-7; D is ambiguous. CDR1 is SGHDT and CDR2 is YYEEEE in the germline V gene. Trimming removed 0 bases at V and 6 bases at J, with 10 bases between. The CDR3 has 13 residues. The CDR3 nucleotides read TGTGCCAGCAGCTTGGGATCCGCGTTCGAGCAGTACTTC. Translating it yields CASSLGSAFEQYF.

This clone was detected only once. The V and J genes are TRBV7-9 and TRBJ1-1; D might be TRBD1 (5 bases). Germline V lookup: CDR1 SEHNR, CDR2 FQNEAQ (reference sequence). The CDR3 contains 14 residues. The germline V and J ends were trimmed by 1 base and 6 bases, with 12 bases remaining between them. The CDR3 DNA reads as TGTGCCAGCAGCTTAGTCAGGGATTCCCCTGAAGCTTTCTTT. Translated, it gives CASSLVRDSPEAFF.

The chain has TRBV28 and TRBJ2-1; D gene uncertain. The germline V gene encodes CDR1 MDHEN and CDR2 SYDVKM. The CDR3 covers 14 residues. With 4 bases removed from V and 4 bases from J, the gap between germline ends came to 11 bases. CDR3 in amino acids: CASSYTDKYNEQFF. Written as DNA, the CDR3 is TGTGCCAGCAGTTACACCGACAAGTACAATGAGCAGTTCTTC.

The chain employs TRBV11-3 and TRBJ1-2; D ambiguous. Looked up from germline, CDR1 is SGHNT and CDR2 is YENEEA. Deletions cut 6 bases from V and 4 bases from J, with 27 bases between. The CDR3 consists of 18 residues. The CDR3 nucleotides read TGTGCCAGCAGAACACTTGGGGAGGACTACACTCTCTGCTATGGCTACACCTTC. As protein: CASRTLGEDYTLCYGYTF.

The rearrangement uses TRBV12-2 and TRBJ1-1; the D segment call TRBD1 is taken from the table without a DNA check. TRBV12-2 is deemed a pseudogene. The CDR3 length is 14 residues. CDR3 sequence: CASRLAQGRLEAFF. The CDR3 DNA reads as TGTGCAAGTCGCTTAGCACAGGGGCGACTTGAAGCTTTCTTT.